The entry below describes one T cell receptor beta chain. Adults between about 18 and 95 years of age took part from more than 20 US areas. Participant reports of clinical history set cohort assignment. All recovered Cohort 3 donors got two negative PCRs, got clearance, or saw symptom resolution. Germline CDR1 is LNHDA and CDR2 is SQIVND (reference sequence). The germline V and J ends were trimmed by 8 bases and 8 bases, with 24 bases remaining between them. The CDR3 is 15 residues long. The data were taken from a study of blood T cell repertoires in COVID-19. Methods used by the authors: Using reference gene primer amplification, nucleated cell counts were estimated. The method was immunoSEQ multiplex PCR; TCRdb's version includes in-frame clones alone and lacks a portion of them. For V, J and clone size, that table is used; D and trimming come from the DNA. Here the sample spans 200,000 to 250,000 clones, 84% being singletons.

The chain couples TRBV19 to TRBJ1-2; D perhaps matches TRBD1 (6 bases). The clonotype comes from a woman in her thirties or forties who had recovered from COVID-19. Sequenced material: PBMCs or T cells enriched from blood (not recorded which). The CDR3 nucleotides are TGTGCCAGTCTTCCACAGGGAGCCCTGGCGGAGGGCTACACCTTC. It specifies CASLPQGALAEGYTF.